This T cell receptor beta chain was documented in a study of T cells after yellow fever vaccination. On the study more broadly: Low-cell-number fractions underwent preparation using SMART-Seq v4 Ultra Low Input.

Regarding the study as a whole: Only a small proportion of the clonotypes turned up in both the CD4 and the CD8 compartments, likely arising from convergent recombination. In FACS-sorted repertoires, abundant clonotypes from the bulk population could appear as contaminants.

It was through 5'RACE template switching that TCR cDNA was made, with a universal primer site and UMIs added. Each CDR3 protein gets one entry after TCRdb re-called the 5' RACE reads with MiXCR. The table includes some 320,000 distinct CDR3 sequences, roughly 4.3% detected once. The sample holds many counts of this clonotype. Its antigen is not known. Per the germline V gene, CDR1 is MNHNS and CDR2 is SASEGT. This CDR3 is 15 amino acids long. The J segment lost 0 bases and the V segment lost 6 bases, leaving 6 bases of the junction unmatched. The receptor was derived from a man aged 18 to 30 who received the YFV17D yellow fever vaccine. This material consisted of PBMCs, taken 5 days after the yellow fever booster vaccination. The gene calls are TRBV6-1 and TRBJ2-5; 8 bases align to TRBD2. The CDR3 sequence is CASRTSASYQETQYF. DNA of the CDR3: TGTGCCAGCAGGACTAGCGCCTCGTACCAAGAGACCCAGTACTTC.